A selection of T cell receptor beta chains follows, all from one sample in a study of T-cell reconstitution after alpha-beta-depleted transplantation in children. One entry per CDR3 protein results from TCRdb running MiXCR on the PCR reads. Of a few hundred thousand distinct CDR3 sequences listed, 9.5% to 15% were seen once; the top ten hold under 7%. This specimen was PBMCs from the stem cell graft donor, taken from the stem cell graft. These receptor sequences come from a human donor who donated a stem cell graft to a child with combined immunodeficiency. Each CDR3 is given with its conserved first and last residue. A D gene is named only where the DNA matches it firmly. Clone size is not always given. Where it is, it says once, few, many or a class for expanded clones.

D gene,V gene,CDR3 length,J gene,clone size,CDR3 DNA,CDR3 protein
NA,TRBV20-1,12,TRBJ1-2,few,TGCAGTGCTAGAGATCGGATGGATGGCTACACCTTC,CSARDRMDGYTF
NA,TRBV4-2,15,TRBJ2-7,many,TGTGCCAGCAGCCAAGTCCGGGGAGAGACCTACGAGCAGTACTTC,CASSQVRGETYEQYF
NA,TRBV28,15,TRBJ2-7,many,TGTGCCTGCCGTAGCCTCCCATCCGCGGCCTACGAGCAGTACTTC,CACRSLPSAAYEQYF
TRBD2,TRBV7-3,17,TRBJ2-1,many,TGTGCCAGCAGCTTGACTAGCGGGGACGAGTCCTACAATGAGCAGTTCTTC,CASSLTSGDESYNEQFF
NA,TRBV12-3/TRBV12-4,14,TRBJ1-3,many,TGTGCCAGCAGTGTGGACAGCTCTGGAAACACCATATATTTT,CASSVDSSGNTIYF
NA,TRBV6-5,18,TRBJ2-3,few,TGTGCCAGCAGTTACTCGATCTTTGTTGAACAGCACACAGATACGCAGTATTTT,CASSYSIFVEQHTDTQYF
NA,TRBV10-3,13,TRBJ2-7,many,TGTGCCATCAGTGAAGTAGGCTCCTACGAGCAGTACTTC,CAISEVGSYEQYF
NA,TRBV7-9,15,TRBJ2-7,few,TGTGCCAGCAGCTTACAGGAGGCAGGGCCGTACGAGCAGTACTTC,CASSLQEAGPYEQYF
NA,TRBV15,15,TRBJ1-5,many,TGTGCCACCAGCAGAGGACCAGGAAACAATCAGCCCCAGCATTTT,CATSRGPGNNQPQHF
NA,TRBV12-3/TRBV12-4,11,TRBJ2-1,many,TGTGCCAGTAAGGCTGAAGAGGACCGGTTCTTC,CASKAEEDRFF
NA,TRBV20-1,15,TRBJ2-3,NA,TGCAGTGCTAGAGATCCAAGGGAGGGGGCAGATACGCAGTATTTT,CSARDPREGADTQYF
TRBD1,TRBV9,13,TRBJ1-1,many,TGTGCCAGCAGCGTGACAGGGATCACTGAAGCTTTCTTT,CASSVTGITEAFF
TRBD1,TRBV5-6,14,TRBJ2-5,NA,TGTGCCAGCAGCTATAGGACAGGATCCTCAGGCCTGTACTTC,CASSYRTGSSGLYF
NA,TRBV5-1,14,TRBJ1-4,few,TGCGCCAGCAGCGTTACAGGGTCTAATGAAAAACTGTTTTTT,CASSVTGSNEKLFF
NA,TRBV7-9,13,TRBJ2-7,NA,TGTGCCAGCAGCTCGACCAATTACGATGAGCAGTACTTC,CASSSTNYDEQYF
TRBD1,TRBV5-1,14,TRBJ2-1,NA,TGCGCCAGCAGCGAACGACAGGGAATCAATGAGCAGTTCTTC,CASSERQGINEQFF